The rows below give T cell receptor beta chains drawn from one sample of a study of blood T cell repertoires in COVID-19. Sequencing used immunoSEQ multiplex PCR; TCRdb keeps in-frame clones, though not all of them. The repertoire consists of some 250,000 clones, with around 86% occurring once and the leading ten covering 3% to 4%. The sample was PBMCs or T cells enriched from blood (not recorded which). These receptors were collected from a woman between 40 and 50 years old with acute COVID-19. CDR3s include the opening cysteine and the closing phenylalanine or tryptophan. D genes are given only for firm matches. Clone size appears in some rows only: once, few, many, or a class for an expanded clone.

CDR3 protein	CDR3 DNA	D gene	clone size	V gene	J gene
CASSQLSGAGNTIYF	TGTGCCAGCAGCCAATTGTCAGGGGCTGGAAACACCATATATTTT	NA	once	TRBV16	TRBJ1-3
CASSLSQGSHEQYF	TGTGCCAGCAGCTTAAGCCAGGGATCTCACGAGCAGTACTTC	NA	NA	TRBV7-3	TRBJ2-7
CASSFGQGGDEQYF	TGCGCCAGCAGCTTTGGACAGGGAGGTGACGAGCAGTACTTC	TRBD1	NA	TRBV5-1	TRBJ2-7
CASSLGTGTGSYTF	TGCGCCAGCAGCTTGGGCACCGGGACAGGGAGCTACACCTTC	TRBD1	NA	TRBV5-1	TRBJ1-2
CASSQIGLDSGRMFEDTQYF	TGTGCCAGCAGCCAAATCGGGCTTGATAGCGGGAGAATGTTTGAAGATACGCAGTATTTT	TRBD2	once	TRBV4-2	TRBJ2-3
CARDKPGQGSQPQHF	TGTGCCAGGGATAAGCCGGGACAGGGGTCTCAGCCCCAGCATTTT	TRBD1	NA	TRBV6-5	TRBJ1-5
CASSGTGGQQPQHF	TGTGCCAGCAGTGGGACAGGGGGCCAGCAGCCCCAGCATTTT	TRBD1	NA	TRBV25-1	TRBJ1-5
CASSLGLAPNTGELFF	TGTGCCAGCAGCTTGGGACTAGCGCCGAACACCGGGGAGCTGTTTTTT	TRBD2	NA	TRBV5-6	TRBJ2-2
CASSFVPGQEGPDTQYF	TGTGCCAGCAGCTTCGTCCCGGGCCAGGAGGGGCCAGATACGCAGTATTTT	NA	NA	TRBV7-9	TRBJ2-3
CASTTIAGVTGELFF	TGCGCCAGCACTACTATAGCGGGAGTGACCGGGGAGCTGTTTTTT	TRBD2	NA	TRBV5-1	TRBJ2-2
CASSRDSGEQFF	TGTGCCAGCAGCCGGGACTCCGGGGAGCAGTTCTTC	NA	NA	TRBV7-8	TRBJ2-1
CASSEWTGGNEKLFF	TGTGCCAGCAGTGAATGGACAGGGGGGAATGAAAAACTGTTTTTT	TRBD1	NA	TRBV25-1	TRBJ1-4
CASSPRLAGTYEQYF	TGTGCCAGCAGCCCCCGACTAGCGGGAACCTACGAGCAGTACTTC	TRBD2	NA	TRBV11-2	TRBJ2-7
CARSTLSGVPYEQYF	TGTGCCAGAAGCACACTTAGCGGGGTTCCCTACGAGCAGTACTTC	TRBD2	NA	TRBV5-3	TRBJ2-7
CATSRGGASGTYEQYF	TGTGCCACCAGCAGAGGAGGGGCTAGCGGGACCTACGAGCAGTACTTC	TRBD2	NA	TRBV15	TRBJ2-7
CASSIDRGAGYGYTF	TGTGCCAGCAGCATCGACAGGGGAGCCGGCTATGGCTACACCTTC	TRBD1	NA	TRBV11-2	TRBJ1-2
CASSKGESSEKLFF	TGTGCCAGCAGCAAAGGAGAATCGAGTGAAAAACTGTTTTTT	NA	NA	TRBV21-1	TRBJ1-4
CASSESKGGTDEQYF	TGCGCCAGCAGTGAGTCGAAGGGAGGGACGGACGAGCAGTACTTC	TRBD2	NA	TRBV10-1	TRBJ2-7
CASSLGSGTDTQYF	TGTGCCAGCAGCTTGGGAAGCGGCACGGATACGCAGTATTTT	NA	NA	TRBV5-5	TRBJ2-3
CASSDASGSTPDTQYF	TGTGCCAGCAGCGACGCTAGCGGGAGTACCCCAGATACGCAGTATTTT	TRBD2	NA	TRBV9	TRBJ2-3
CSALLGNEAFF	TGCAGCGCCCTTTTGGGCAACGAAGCTTTCTTT	NA	few	TRBV29-1	TRBJ1-1
CASKGGETQYF	TGTGCCAGTAAGGGGGGGGAGACCCAGTACTTC	NA	few	TRBV19	TRBJ2-5
CASSETRLGQPGYTF	TGTGCCAGCAGTGAAACGCGATTGGGACAACCGGGCTACACCTTC	NA	NA	TRBV25-1	TRBJ1-2
CASALGGGYGYTF	TGTGCCAGCGCATTAGGCGGGGGCTATGGCTACACCTTC	NA	NA	TRBV27	TRBJ1-2
CASSPWHGTDTQYF	TGTGCCAGCAGCCCCTGGCACGGCACAGATACGCAGTATTTT	NA	NA	TRBV3-1/TRBV3-2	TRBJ2-3
CASSSPGLAAPEQYF	TGTGCCAGCAGCTCCCCGGGACTAGCGGCTCCCGAGCAGTACTTC	TRBD2	NA	TRBV7-2	TRBJ2-7
CASSKDRDQPQHF	TGTGCCAGCAGCAAGGACAGGGATCAGCCCCAGCATTTT	TRBD1	NA	TRBV3-1/TRBV3-2	TRBJ1-5
CASSESASGRVSYEQYF	TGTGCCAGCAGTGAATCGGCTAGCGGGAGGGTCTCCTACGAGCAGTACTTC	TRBD2	NA	TRBV25-1	TRBJ2-7
CASSPGGAMNTGELFF	TGCGCCAGCAGCCCTGGCGGGGCAATGAACACCGGGGAGCTGTTTTTT	NA	many	TRBV5-1	TRBJ2-2
CASSRLTSSTGELFF	TGTGCCAGCAGCCGACTGACTAGCTCCACCGGGGAGCTGTTTTTT	TRBD2	NA	TRBV3-1/TRBV3-2	TRBJ2-2
CATSRDRQGTEAFF	TGTGCCACCAGCAGAGATAGACAGGGCACTGAAGCTTTCTTT	TRBD1	NA	TRBV15	TRBJ1-1
CATSDSTTSDDTQYF	TGTGCCACCAGTGATTCGACTACTTCCGACGATACGCAGTATTTT	NA	once	TRBV24-1	TRBJ2-3
CASSPSGDYGYTF	TGTGCCAGCAGTCCCTCCGGAGATTACGGCTACACCTTC	NA	NA	TRBV27	TRBJ1-2
CASSSGGVNSPLHF	TGTGCCAGCAGCAGCGGGGGCGTTAATTCACCCCTCCACTTT	NA	NA	TRBV13	TRBJ1-6
CASSIARSSYEQYF	TGTGCCAGCAGTATAGCGCGGAGCTCCTACGAGCAGTACTTC	NA	NA	TRBV27	TRBJ2-7
CASSHGTVDEQFF	TGTGCCAGCAGCCATGGGACTGTCGATGAGCAGTTCTTC	NA	once	TRBV5-4	TRBJ2-1
CASSLVAGGNHNEQFF	TGTGCCAGCAGCTTAGTAGCGGGAGGTAATCACAATGAGCAGTTCTTC	TRBD2	NA	TRBV7-3	TRBJ2-1
CASSDPDRGSDTQYF	TGTGCCAGCAGTGATCCCGACAGGGGGTCAGATACGCAGTATTTT	TRBD1	NA	TRBV6-4	TRBJ2-3
CASSFGPNTEAFF	TGTGCCAGCAGCTTTGGGCCGAACACTGAAGCTTTCTTT	NA	NA	TRBV13	TRBJ1-1
CTTIAGGSSYEQYF	TGCACCACCATAGCGGGAGGGTCCTCTTACGAGCAGTACTTC	NA	once	TRBV1	TRBJ2-7